These T cell receptor beta chains were read from a single sample in a study of blood T cell repertoires in COVID-19. Sequenced by immunoSEQ multiplex PCR; TCRdb stores in-frame clones only, minus some. The repertoire holds more than 120,000 clones, approximately 89% seen once, with 25% to 30% in the top ten. Sequencing was carried out using peripheral blood. All receptors derive from a human donor in a cohort sampled during active COVID-19. CDR3s include the opening cysteine and the closing phenylalanine or tryptophan. The D gene is left open where the match is weak. Expanded clones are given a class, and other clones once, few, many or no size at all.

abundance	v_gene	d_gene	j_gene	CDR3nt	CDR3aa
-	TRBV7-2	-	TRBJ2-5	TGTGCCAGCAGCTTAGACTTGGGCAGGGGCCGGACCCAGTACTTC	CASSLDLGRGRTQYF
-	TRBV3-1/TRBV3-2	-	TRBJ1-5	TGTGCCAGCAGCCAAGGAAACAGTAATCAGCCCCAGCATTTT	CASSQGNSNQPQHF
-	TRBV27	-	TRBJ1-2	TGTGCCAGCAGTCCGACTCCTAACTATGGCTACACCTTC	CASSPTPNYGYTF
-	TRBV4-2	TRBD2	TRBJ2-1	TGTGCCAGCAGCCACCTAGCGGGGGAGAGTGAGCAGTTCTTC	CASSHLAGESEQFF
-	TRBV11-2	TRBD1	TRBJ2-4	TGTGCCAGCAGCTTAGTGAGACAGGGGGCGAAAAACATTCAGTACTTC	CASSLVRQGAKNIQYF
-	TRBV11-2	-	TRBJ1-2	TGTGCCAGCAGCTTAGGACAAACTAACTATGGCTACACCTTC	CASSLGQTNYGYTF
-	TRBV9	TRBD2	TRBJ2-1	TGTGCCAGCAGCGTAGCAGCGGGGGCTAGGGCGGATGAGCAGTTCTTC	CASSVAAGARADEQFF
-	TRBV6-5	TRBD2	TRBJ2-3	TGTGCCAGCAGTTACCAGCGGGGGGGCACAGATACGCAGTATTTT	CASSYQRGGTDTQYF
once	TRBV5-1	-	TRBJ1-4	TGCGCCAGCAGCTACCAACAGGGTTCAACTAATGAAAAACTGTTTTTT	CASSYQQGSTNEKLFF
-	TRBV18	TRBD2	TRBJ2-7	TGTGCCAGCTCACCGCCCGGGACTAGCTACGAGCAGTACTTC	CASSPPGTSYEQYF
-	TRBV6-2/TRBV6-3	TRBD1	TRBJ2-1	TGTGCCAGCAGTTCCCAGGGGGTTGAGCAGTTCTTC	CASSSQGVEQFF
-	TRBV11-2	-	TRBJ2-2	TGTGCCAGCAGCTTCGGCGAGAGGGGGGAGCTGTTTTTT	CASSFGERGELFF
-	TRBV4-2	TRBD1	TRBJ2-5	TGTGCCAGCAGCCAAGGACAGGGCCCCATCGAGACCCAGTACTTC	CASSQGQGPIETQYF
-	TRBV7-2	TRBD2	TRBJ2-1	TGTGCCAGCAGCTCCCAGCGGGGGATCTACAATGAGCAGTTCTTC	CASSSQRGIYNEQFF
-	TRBV5-4	-	TRBJ1-2	TGTGCCAGCCGGGGGGACGCACTATACTATGGCTACACCTTC	CASRGDALYYGYTF
-	TRBV4-1	-	TRBJ2-6	TGCGCCAGCAGCCATAGCTCTGGGGCCAACGTCCTGACTTTC	CASSHSSGANVLTF
once	TRBV2	-	TRBJ1-4	TGTGCCAGCAGTGCGACAGTTAAACTGTTTTTT	CASSATVKLFF
-	TRBV7-2	TRBD1	TRBJ1-6	TGTGCCAGCAGCCGCCTACAGGGGCAGAATTCACCCCTCCACTTT	CASSRLQGQNSPLHF
-	TRBV27	-	TRBJ1-5	TGTGCCAGCAGCCGTTCGGGGGAGGGACAGCCCCAGCATTTT	CASSRSGEGQPQHF
-	TRBV6-5	-	TRBJ2-5	TGTGCCAGCACAGAAGAGACCCAGTACTTC	CASTEETQYF
-	TRBV24-1	TRBD2	TRBJ2-1	TGTGCCACCAGTGATTCATCGCCCTCTCTAGCGGGGGGTTACAATGAGCAGTTCTTC	CATSDSSPSLAGGYNEQFF
-	TRBV7-2	TRBD1	TRBJ2-5	TGTGCCAGCAGCATCGGGACAGCAGAGACCCAGTACTTC	CASSIGTAETQYF
-	TRBV24-1	-	TRBJ2-1	TGTGCCACCAGTGATTTGCCCCCTTTCGGGTACAATGAGCAGTTCTTC	CATSDLPPFGYNEQFF
-	TRBV6-5	-	TRBJ1-1	TGTGCCAGCAGTTACTCATTCAGGGTCAAAAACACTGAAGCTTTCTTT	CASSYSFRVKNTEAFF
-	TRBV19	TRBD1	TRBJ2-1	TGTGCCAGTAGGCCTATCACAGGGGGTCCCTCCTACAATGAGCAGTTCTTC	CASRPITGGPSYNEQFF
-	TRBV12-3/TRBV12-4	-	TRBJ1-3	TGTGCCAGCAGGGAATCAGGCACCATATATTTT	CASRESGTIYF
-	TRBV7-2	-	TRBJ2-7	TGTGCCAGCAGCCTTAAGGGGCTAGCGCAAATCTCCTACGAGCAGTACTTC	CASSLKGLAQISYEQYF
-	TRBV6-6	-	TRBJ2-7	TGTGCCAGCAGTTACCCCTGGCAGGGGTTATCGAACGAGCAGTACTTC	CASSYPWQGLSNEQYF
-	TRBV4-2	-	TRBJ2-3	TGTGCCAGCAGCCAAGAGAAGGCTCAGGTGGGGTATTTT	CASSQEKAQVGYF
-	TRBV9	-	TRBJ2-5	TGTGCCAGCAGCGTAGGGATACCGGGGACCCAGTACTTC	CASSVGIPGTQYF
few	TRBV11-2	TRBD2	TRBJ2-1	TGTGCCAGCAGAGCCACTAGCGGCCCCCACGATGAGCAGTTCTTC	CASRATSGPHDEQFF
-	TRBV7-2	-	TRBJ1-2	TGTGCCAGCAGCTTTCAGGGGCCGCGGAATGGCTACACCTTC	CASSFQGPRNGYTF
once	TRBV10-3	TRBD1	TRBJ1-6	TGTGCCATCAGTGGGACAGGGGGCATTTCACCCCTCCACTTT	CAISGTGGISPLHF
-	TRBV10-3	-	TRBJ2-5	TGTGCCACCACGGACAAAGGAGGGGAGACCCAGTACTTC	CATTDKGGETQYF
-	TRBV3-1/TRBV3-2	-	TRBJ1-3	TGTGCCAGCAGCCAAGGATCAGGAGGAAACACCATATATTTT	CASSQGSGGNTIYF
-	TRBV14	-	TRBJ2-1	TGTGCCAGCAGCCTTTGGCGGGAAGTCGTCTTC	CASSLWREVVF